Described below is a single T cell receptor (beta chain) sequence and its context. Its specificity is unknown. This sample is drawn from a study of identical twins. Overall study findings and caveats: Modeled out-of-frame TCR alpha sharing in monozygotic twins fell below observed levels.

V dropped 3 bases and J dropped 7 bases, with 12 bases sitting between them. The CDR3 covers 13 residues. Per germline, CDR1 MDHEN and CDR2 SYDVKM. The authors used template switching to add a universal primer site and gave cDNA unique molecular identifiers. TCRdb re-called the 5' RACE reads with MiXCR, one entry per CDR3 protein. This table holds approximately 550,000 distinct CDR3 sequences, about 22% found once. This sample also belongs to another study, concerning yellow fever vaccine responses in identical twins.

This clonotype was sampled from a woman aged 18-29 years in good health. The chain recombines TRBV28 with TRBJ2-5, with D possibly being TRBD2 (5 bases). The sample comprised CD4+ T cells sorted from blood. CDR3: CASSFVRVGTQYF. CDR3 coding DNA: TGTGCCAGCAGTTTTGTGCGGGTAGGGACCCAGTACTTC. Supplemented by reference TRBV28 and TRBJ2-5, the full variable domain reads DVKVTQSSRYLVKRTGEKVFLECVQDMDHENMFWYRQDPGLGLRLIYFSYDVKMKEKGDIPEGYSVSREKKERFSLILESASTNQTSMYLCASSFVRVGTQYFGPGTRLLVL.